Shown below are 24 T cell receptor beta chains from a single sample sequenced in a study of response to subunit inactivated influenza vaccine. TCRdb re-called the RT-PCR reads with MiXCR, one entry per CDR3 protein. The sample holds roughly 290,000 distinct CDR3 sequences; around a fifth are singletons and the top ten take 10% to 13%. Here the sequenced sample was PBMCs from blood, taken 21 months after vaccination. Source of these receptors: a man aged 45 to 75 who received an inactivated influenza vaccine.

This clonotype has a handful of counts. The V gene is TRBV29-1, the J gene TRBJ1-5; the D is unclear. CDR3 length equals 17 residues. Germline V gene data show CDR1 as SQVTM and CDR2 as ANQGSEA. V was clipped by 1 base and J by 1 base, with 17 bases between them. The CDR3 region is CSVEGSGRKRSNQPQHF. The CDR3 region has the DNA TGCAGCGTTGAAGGCTCCGGGAGAAAGCGGAGCAATCAGCCCCAGCATTTT.

This clonotype was recorded a few times. The V call is TRBV20-1, the J call TRBJ1-3, with D perhaps matching TRBD1 (5 bases). CDR3 size: 14 residues. V gave up 2 bases and J gave up 7 bases, with 15 bases separating them. Looked up from germline, CDR1 is DFQATT and CDR2 is SNEGSKA (reference sequence). The CDR3 DNA reads as TGCAGTGCTAGACCGGGACCCAGGCGGAACACCATATATTTT. This codes for CSARPGPRRNTIYF.

The chain recombines TRBV19 with TRBJ2-2; D call uncertain. Per germline, CDR1 LNHDA and CDR2 SQIVND (reference sequence). Trimming stripped 7 bases from V and 2 bases from J, with 20 bases between. The CDR3 contains 17 residues. The CDR3: CASTPGVQRSNTGELFF. The CDR3 nucleotides read TGTGCCAGTACCCCCGGTGTCCAGCGCTCAAACACCGGGGAGCTGTTTTTT.

The chain is built from TRBV27 and TRBJ2-7; perhaps D is TRBD1 or TRBD2 (5 bases each). The V gene lost 2 bases and the J gene lost 2 bases, with 10 bases spanning the gap. Germline lookup yields CDR1 MNHEY and CDR2 SMNVEV (reference sequence). This CDR3 has 14 residues. The DNA of the CDR3 is TGTGCCAGCAGTTTAGAGGGGTTCCCCTACGAGCAGTACTTC. Protein: CASSLEGFPYEQYF.

The gene calls are TRBV5-1 and TRBJ2-1; TRBD2 aligns across 9 bases. This CDR3 comprises 15 residues. Germline V CDR1 and CDR2: SGHRS, YFSETQ. The junction had 6 bases not matched to a gene; V was cut back by 2 bases and J by 6 bases. The CDR3 reads CASSLVSGSFNEQFF. The DNA for the CDR3 is TGCGCCAGCAGCTTAGTTAGCGGGAGTTTCAATGAGCAGTTCTTC.

For the CDR3, the DNA is TGTGCCAGCAGCCCCAACGGGAAGGGAGAGACCCAGTACTTC. Translated: CASSPNGKGETQYF. This sequence joins TRBV12-3 or TRBV12-4 and TRBJ2-5; a possible D gene is TRBD2 (5 bases). V dropped 6 bases and J dropped 4 bases, with 15 bases sitting between them. The CDR3 covers 14 residues.

The table lists this clonotype with many counts. The rearrangement uses TRBV4-1 and TRBJ1-1; TRBD1 matches at 7 bases. Germline V lookup: CDR1 MGHRA, CDR2 YSYEKL. CDR3 length equals 15 residues. Losses at the gene ends were 3 bases for V and 1 base for J; bases not matched to a gene: 5. The CDR3 DNA is TGCGCCAGCAGCCAGACAGGGTCGGGGAACACTGAAGCTTTCTTT. Protein: CASSQTGSGNTEAFF.

This clonotype has ten or more counts. The chain employs TRBV7-2 and TRBJ1-1; TRBD1 aligns across 9 bases. This CDR3 has 14 residues. CDR1 and CDR2 (germline): SGHTA, FQGNSA. V lost 5 bases, J lost 4 bases, and 5 bases stayed unmatched. The CDR3 DNA reads as TGTGCCAGCAGCCCACAGGGGGCTGGCACTGAAGCTTTCTTT. Amino acids: CASSPQGAGTEAFF.

This chain links TRBV23-1 with TRBJ1-5; TRBD1 aligns across 7 bases. TRBV23-1 is placed among ORFs of uncertain function. V was pared by 7 bases and J by 4 bases, with 19 bases of the junction left unmatched. The CDR3 has 18 amino acids. The CDR3 reads CASTHDARGLYGNQPQHF. CDR3 DNA sequence: TGCGCCAGCACCCATGATGCTAGGGGGCTATATGGGAATCAGCCCCAGCATTTT.

This chain joins TRBV14 and TRBJ1-3, with D unresolved. Germline-derived CDR1 and CDR2 are SGHDN and FVKESK. V was clipped by 1 base and J by 9 bases, with 16 bases between them. The length of the CDR3 is 15 residues. CDR3 sequence reads: CASSQGAANRGTIYF. Here the CDR3 DNA reads TGTGCCAGCAGCCAAGGGGCAGCTAATCGGGGCACCATATATTTT.

A few counts support this clonotype. CDR3 region: CASSSLRTGGSYEQYF. The CDR3 coding sequence is TGTGCCAGCAGTTCCCTAAGGACAGGGGGTTCCTACGAGCAGTACTTC. This chain joins TRBV6-2 or TRBV6-3 and TRBJ2-7; TRBD1 matches 10 bases. CDR1 is MNHEY, CDR2 SVGEGT, per germline. V lost 4 bases to trimming and J lost 1 base; unmatched junction nucleotides: 7. The CDR3 totals 16 residues.

This clonotype was recorded a few times. J is TRBJ2-7 and V is TRBV15; TRBD2 aligns across 9 bases. The trim removed 1 base at V and 4 bases at J, leaving 5 bases unmatched. Germline loops: CDR1 LNHNV, CDR2 YYDKDF (reference sequence). The CDR3 has 15 residues. The DNA of the CDR3 is TGTGCCACCAGCAGAGTAGCGGGAGCCACATACGAGCAGTACTTC. Its protein product is CATSRVAGATYEQYF.

This clonotype was detected a few times. The CDR3 loop is CASSPLQGPYGYTF. CDR3 nucleotide sequence: TGTGCCAGCAGCCCTCTGCAGGGGCCCTATGGCTACACCTTC. The chain links TRBV7-2 to TRBJ1-2; D may be TRBD1 (6 bases). Germline V gives CDR1 SGHTA, CDR2 FQGNSA. V gave up 5 bases and J gave up 4 bases, with 14 bases separating them. The CDR3 is made up of 14 amino acids.

Only a few counts were recorded for this clonotype. The chain is built from TRBV20-1 and TRBJ1-2; the match to TRBD1 covers 10 bases. Germline V gene data show CDR1 as DFQATT and CDR2 as SNEGSKA (reference sequence). CDR3 length equals 14 residues. V gave up 5 bases and J gave up 0 bases; unmatched junction bases: 3. CDR3 in amino acids: CSAQGQGANYGYTF. CDR3 in DNA: TGCAGTGCTCAAGGACAGGGGGCTAACTATGGCTACACCTTC.

This clonotype appeared many times. The V and J genes are TRBV10-3 and TRBJ1-1; 11 nucleotides align to TRBD1. J lost 5 bases, V lost 3 bases, and 2 bases had no gene match. CDR3 length equals 14 residues. Germline values: CDR1 ENHRY, CDR2 SYGVKD. CDR3 loop: CAISEGTGGTEAFF. Here the CDR3 DNA reads TGTGCCATCAGTGAAGGGACAGGGGGGACTGAAGCTTTCTTT.

This clonotype was recorded many times. This chain uses TRBV20-1 with TRBJ1-2; tentatively, D is TRBD1 (6 bases). V lost 3 bases, J lost 10 bases, and 15 bases lay in between. Germline V gives CDR1 DFQATT, CDR2 SNEGSKA (reference sequence). The CDR3 contains 12 residues. CDR3 amino acids: CSARVGQGNYTF. The CDR3 DNA reads as TGCAGTGCTAGGGTCGGGCAGGGGAACTACACCTTC.

This clonotype was recorded at least ten times. The chain combines TRBV12-3 or TRBV12-4 with TRBJ1-1; D ambiguous. Trimming took off 4 bases at V and 1 base at J, with 4 bases between the two ends. The CDR3 length is 12 residues. The DNA for the CDR3 is TGTGCCAGCAGTTGGGGGAACACTGAAGCTTTCTTT. It translates to CASSWGNTEAFF.

The chain uses TRBV29-1 and TRBJ1-2; tentatively, D is TRBD1 (5 bases). The ends were cut back, 8 bases at V and 7 bases at J, with 14 bases in the middle. There are 11 residues in the CDR3. Per the germline V gene, CDR1 is SQVTM and CDR2 is ANQGSEA. DNA for the CDR3: TGCAGCACTGGGGGGGTTTCTGGCTACACCTTC. Translated: CSTGGVSGYTF.

This clonotype was seen a few times. The V gene is TRBV3-1, the J gene TRBJ1-2; no firm D call. Trimming left V 0 bases short and J 2 bases short, with 7 bases between. CDR1 and CDR2 (germline): LGHDT, YNNKEL (reference sequence). The CDR3 contains 14 residues. The CDR3 loop reads CASSQESFNYGYTF. CDR3 sequence (DNA): TGTGCCAGCAGCCAAGAAAGCTTCAACTATGGCTACACCTTC.

This clonotype was observed a few times. The V call is TRBV12-3 or TRBV12-4, the J call TRBJ2-1; 8 bases match TRBD2. Unmatched junction bases numbered 7, after V lost 6 bases and J lost 0 bases. There are 16 residues in the CDR3. The CDR3 region is CASSPTSASSYNEQFF. CDR3 DNA: TGTGCCAGCAGCCCGACTAGCGCGAGCTCCTACAATGAGCAGTTCTTC.

This clonotype was seen a handful of times. The rearrangement joins TRBV7-9 to TRBJ1-1; D gene uncertain. The CDR3 has 13 residues. V dropped 1 base and J dropped 6 bases, with 9 bases sitting between them. The germline V gene encodes CDR1 SEHNR and CDR2 FQNEAQ (reference sequence). The CDR3 sequence: CASSLGSDSEAFF. The CDR3 nucleotides read TGTGCCAGCAGCTTAGGGTCGGACTCTGAAGCTTTCTTT.

This clonotype was seen only a few times. The rearrangement links TRBV10-3 to TRBJ1-2, with TRBD1 as a possible D gene (6 bases). Germline V gives CDR1 ENHRY, CDR2 SYGVKD. V was pared by 3 bases and J by 2 bases, with 13 bases between. The CDR3 spans 15 residues. The CDR3, as DNA: TGTGCCATCAGTGAACCAAATGGACAGAACTATGGCTACACCTTC. Translation: CAISEPNGQNYGYTF.

This clonotype was counted between two and nine times. V usage is TRBV9 and J usage is TRBJ2-1; D gene unclear. Germline V gene data show CDR1 as SGDLS and CDR2 as YYNGEE. CDR3 length: 13 amino acids. Trimming stripped 0 bases from V and 4 bases from J, with 5 bases between. In DNA form, the CDR3 reads TGTGCCAGCAGCGTAGCAGCATACAATGAGCAGTTCTTC. It specifies CASSVAAYNEQFF.

This clonotype was observed a handful of times. The chain is built from TRBV20-1 and TRBJ2-3; D is unclear. The CDR3 runs to 14 residues. V dropped 3 bases and J dropped 6 bases, with 16 bases sitting between them. Germline V gene lookup returns CDR1 DFQATT and CDR2 SNEGSKA (reference sequence). In DNA, the CDR3 is TGCAGTGCTAGTTCTTCGAGATTCTTGGATACGCAGTATTTT. Amino acid sequence: CSASSSRFLDTQYF.